This T cell receptor (beta chain) is drawn from a study of cytomegalovirus exposure and HLA in healthy donors. For the study at large: A preliminary data release comprised approximately 85 million unique TCRs obtained from HLA-typed donors. Most genotyped donors, about 81% of about 430, had Caucasian-associated genetic ancestry. Study-wide points: In a later analysis, TCR beta V- and J-gene trimming showed a link to a missense DCLRE1C variant. Prior analysis indicated that the majority of TCR beta V segments exhibited productivity approximately 87% or approximately 30% of the time.

This clone showed up just a few times. The antigen is not known. In the PCR, 60 Vbeta and 13 Jbeta primers were used. Some clones are missing from TCRdb's copy, which holds only in-frame ones; the method was immunoSEQ multiplex PCR. Of roughly 250,000 clones in the sample, roughly four fifths were seen once. The V gene end was trimmed by 0 bases and the J gene end by 8 bases; junction bases not matched to a gene: 6. Germline V gene data show CDR1 as MNHNY and CDR2 as SVGAGI (reference sequence). This CDR3 has 16 residues. V and J are TRBV6-6 and TRBJ2-1; 11 bases fit TRBD2. The TCR sequence derives from a woman aged 40-49 years in good health and CMV-seropositive. Sequencing was carried out using PBMCs. The CDR3 nucleotides read TGTGCCAGCAGTTACTCTGGGCTAGCGGGAGGACATGAGCAGTTCTTC. Protein: CASSYSGLAGGHEQFF.